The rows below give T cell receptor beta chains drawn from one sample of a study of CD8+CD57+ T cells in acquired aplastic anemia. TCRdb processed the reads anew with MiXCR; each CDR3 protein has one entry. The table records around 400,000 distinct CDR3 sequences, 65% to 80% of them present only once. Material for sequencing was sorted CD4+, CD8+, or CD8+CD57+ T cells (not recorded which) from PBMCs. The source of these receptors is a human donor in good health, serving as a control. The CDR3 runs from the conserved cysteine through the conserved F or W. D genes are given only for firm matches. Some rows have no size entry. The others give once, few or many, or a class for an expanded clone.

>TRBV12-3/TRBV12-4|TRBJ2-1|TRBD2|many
TGTGCCAGCACCGAAGCTGGGCTAGCGGGGGTGGCGGAGCAGTTCTTC
CASTEAGLAGVAEQFF
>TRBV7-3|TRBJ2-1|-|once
-
CASSLTGEAFFGQFF
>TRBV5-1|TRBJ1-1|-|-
TGCGCCAGCAGCTCCCGGAGCGGTGTCACCACTGAAGCTTTCTTT
CASSSRSGVTTEAFF
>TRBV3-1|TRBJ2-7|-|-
TGTGCCAGAAGCTTAGCTGCTCAGGGACGGCTGTACGAGCAGTACTTC
CARSLAAQGRLYEQYF
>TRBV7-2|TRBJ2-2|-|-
TGTGCCAGCAGCGTACAGACCAACACCAGTTCGCTGTTTTTT
CASSVQTNTSSLFF
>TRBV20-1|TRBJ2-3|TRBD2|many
TGCAGTGCCCCCGGGGTTAGCGGGGACCCAGATACGCAGTATTTT
CSAPGVSGDPDTQYF
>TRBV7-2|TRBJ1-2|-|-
TGTGCCAGCAGCTCTTCATACGGGACGGATTATGGCTACACCTTC
CASSSSYGTDYGYTF
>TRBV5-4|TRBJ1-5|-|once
TGTGCCAGCAGCGGCATCAAGGGGCACCGCAGGGTTGGGACCCAGCATTTT
CASSGIKGHRRVGTQHF
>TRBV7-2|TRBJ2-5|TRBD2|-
TGTGCCAGCAGCTGGCGTTCACTAGCGGGGACCCAGTACTTC
CASSWRSLAGTQYF
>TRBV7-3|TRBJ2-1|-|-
TGTGCCAGCAGCTTGTGGGGAGGTTCACATGTGCAGTTCTTC
CASSLWGGSHVQFF
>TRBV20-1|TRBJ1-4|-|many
TGCAGTGCCCCTGATGGGAATGAAAAACTGTTTTTT
CSAPDGNEKLFF
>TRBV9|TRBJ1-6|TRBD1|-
TGTGCCAGCAGCCCAGGGGGCGCGAAATGGCTACACCTCCACTTT
CASSPGGAKWLHLHF
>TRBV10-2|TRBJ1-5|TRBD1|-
TGCGCCAGCAGGTCGACAGGGGGAAGCAATCAGCCCCAGCATTTT
CASRSTGGSNQPQHF
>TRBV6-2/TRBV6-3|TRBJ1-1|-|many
TGTGCCAGCAGTAGGAGCCGAAACACTGAAGCTTTCTTT
CASSRSRNTEAFF
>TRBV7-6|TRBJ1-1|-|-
TGTACCAGTAGCCCCTGGTCAGGGGACACTGAAGCTTTCTTT
CTSSPWSGDTEAFF
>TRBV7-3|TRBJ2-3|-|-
TGTGCCAGCAGCCACAACAGGAGGCCAGATACGCAGTATTTT
CASSHNRRPDTQYF
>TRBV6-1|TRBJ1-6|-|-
TGTGCCAGCGCCAATTCCCCGAGCTCCTATAATTCACCCCTCCACTTT
CASANSPSSYNSPLHF
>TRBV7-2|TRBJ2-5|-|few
TGTGCCAGCAGCTTCGGAAGGGAGACCCAGTACTTC
CASSFGRETQYF
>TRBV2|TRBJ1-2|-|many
TGTGCCAGCACCGGGACTCAGGCTCCATATGGCTACACCTTC
CASTGTQAPYGYTF
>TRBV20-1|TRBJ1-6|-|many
TGCAGTGCTAGAGCCGGGAGTCCCTATAATTCACCCCTCCACTTT
CSARAGSPYNSPLHF
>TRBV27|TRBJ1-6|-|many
TGTGCCAGCAGTTTCCAGGGGCGTGATAATTCACCCCTCCACTTT
CASSFQGRDNSPLHF
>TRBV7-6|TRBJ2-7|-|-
TGTGCCAGCAGCTTAGCGGGGGCGGAGGGCCGATACACGCAGTACTTC
CASSLAGAEGRYTQYF
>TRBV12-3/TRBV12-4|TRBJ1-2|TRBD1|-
TGTGCCAGCAGCCCCTCCTGGACAGGGGGCAGCTATGGCTACACCTTC
CASSPSWTGGSYGYTF
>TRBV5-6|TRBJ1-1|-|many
TGTGCCAGCAGCTTAATCACCGGGCCGGAGAACACTGAAGCTTTCTTT
CASSLITGPENTEAFF
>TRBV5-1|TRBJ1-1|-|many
TGCGCCAGCAGCTTGGCCCTTCTACGGAACACTGAAGCTTTCTTT
CASSLALLRNTEAFF
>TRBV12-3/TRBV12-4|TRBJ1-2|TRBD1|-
TGTGCCAGCAGTCCCAGACAGGGGGCAGATGGCTACACCTTC
CASSPRQGADGYTF
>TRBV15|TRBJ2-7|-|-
TGTGCCACCAGCAGTGACTTTTGGTCCTCCACCGAGCAGTACTTC
CATSSDFWSSTEQYF
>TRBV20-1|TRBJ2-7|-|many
TGCAGTGCTAGAGTGCTCCCCGAGCAGTACTTC
CSARVLPEQYF
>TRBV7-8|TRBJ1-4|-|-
TGTGCCAGCAGCAGGGAACCGCCGGGAGCCAATGAAAAACTGTTTTTT
CASSREPPGANEKLFF
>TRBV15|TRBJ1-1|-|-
TGCGCCAGCAGCTGCGGCAGAGCGAACACTGAAGTTTTTTTT
CASSCGRANTEVFF
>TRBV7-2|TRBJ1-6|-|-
TGTGCGCCTGGGACGGTGAGCTCCCATAATTCACCCCTCCACTTT
CAPGTVSSHNSPLHF
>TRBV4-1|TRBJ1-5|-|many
TGCGCCAGCAGCCAAGATCTGTCCACAGATCAGCCCCAGCATTTT
CASSQDLSTDQPQHF
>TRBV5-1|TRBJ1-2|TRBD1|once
TGCGCCAGCAGCTACGGACAGGGAGGCTACGACTATGGTTACACCTTC
CASSYGQGGYDYGYTF
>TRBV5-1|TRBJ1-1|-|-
TGTGCTAGCGGTTTGGCCACTGCAGGGAATGAAGCTTTCTTT
CASGLATAGNEAFF
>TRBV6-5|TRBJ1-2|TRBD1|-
TGCGCCAGCAGTGACCCTGACAGGGTAGGCGGCTACACCTTC
CASSDPDRVGGYTF
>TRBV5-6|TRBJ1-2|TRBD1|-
TGTGCCAGCAGCCTGTCCGGTCGGACAGGGGGCGTTTCTGCCGGCTACACCTTC
CASSLSGRTGGVSAGYTF
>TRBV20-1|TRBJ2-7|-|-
TGCAGTCCTACCCGGTTCGAGCAGTACTTC
CSPTRFEQYF
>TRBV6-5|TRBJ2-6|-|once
TGTGCCAGCAGTTCAGGGAACTCTGGGGCCAACGTCCTGACTTTC
CASSSGNSGANVLTF
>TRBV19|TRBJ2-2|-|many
TGTGCCAGTAGTTTCACCTCGTTCACCGGGGAGCTGTTTTTT
CASSFTSFTGELFF
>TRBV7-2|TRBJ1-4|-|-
TGTGCCAGCAGCTTTACCAGGAACTACAATGAGCAGTTCTTTTTT
CASSFTRNYNEQFFF
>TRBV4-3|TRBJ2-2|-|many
TGCGCCAGCAGCCAAGAGCGGGGGCAGAACACCGGGGAGCTGTTTTTT
CASSQERGQNTGELFF
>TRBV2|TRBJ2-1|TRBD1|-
TGTGCCAGCAGTGTGGGACAGGGTCAATTTGAGCAGTTCTTC
CASSVGQGQFEQFF
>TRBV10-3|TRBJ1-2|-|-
TGTGCCATCAGTGACCCCCACGGGAGCTATGGCCTCACCTTC
CAISDPHGSYGLTF